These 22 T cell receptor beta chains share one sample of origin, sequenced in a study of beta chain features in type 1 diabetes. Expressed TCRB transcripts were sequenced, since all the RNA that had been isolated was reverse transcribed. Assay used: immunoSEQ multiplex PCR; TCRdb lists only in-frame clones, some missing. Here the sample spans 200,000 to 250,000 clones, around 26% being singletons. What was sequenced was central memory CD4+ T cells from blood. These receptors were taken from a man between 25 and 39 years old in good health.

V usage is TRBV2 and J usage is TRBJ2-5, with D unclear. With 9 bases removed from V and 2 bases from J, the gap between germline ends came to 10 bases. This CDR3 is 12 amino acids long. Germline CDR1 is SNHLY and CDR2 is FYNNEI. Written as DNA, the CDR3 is TGTGCCAGTACCCACCAGCAAGAGACCCAGTACTTC. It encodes CASTHQQETQYF.

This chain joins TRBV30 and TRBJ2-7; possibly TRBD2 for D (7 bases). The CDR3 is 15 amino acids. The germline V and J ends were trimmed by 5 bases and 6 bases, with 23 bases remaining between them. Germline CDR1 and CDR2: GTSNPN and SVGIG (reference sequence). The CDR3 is CAWDPDAGASGEQYF. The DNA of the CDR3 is TGTGCCTGGGACCCAGACGCGGGGGCTTCGGGCGAGCAGTACTTC.

The CDR3 here is CATSGREGDTEAFF. CDR3 bases: TGTGCCACCAGCGGGAGGGAGGGAGACACTGAAGCTTTCTTT. V is TRBV15 and J is TRBJ1-1; D remains unclear. The CDR3 totals 14 residues. The germline V and J ends were trimmed by 5 bases and 3 bases, with 13 bases remaining between them. Germline CDR1 reads LNHNV; CDR2 reads YYDKDF (reference sequence).

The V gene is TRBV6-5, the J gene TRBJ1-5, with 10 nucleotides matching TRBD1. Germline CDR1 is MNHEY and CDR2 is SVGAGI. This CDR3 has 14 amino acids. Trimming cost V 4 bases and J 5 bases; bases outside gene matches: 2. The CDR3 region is CASSWGTGDQPQHF. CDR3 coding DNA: TGTGCCAGCAGTTGGGGGACAGGGGATCAGCCCCAGCATTTT.

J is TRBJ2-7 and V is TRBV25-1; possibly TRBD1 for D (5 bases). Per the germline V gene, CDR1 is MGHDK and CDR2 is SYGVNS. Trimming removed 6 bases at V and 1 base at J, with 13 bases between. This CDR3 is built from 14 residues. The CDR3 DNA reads TGTGCCAGCAGCGTCGGAGCAGGGTCCTACGAGCAGTACTTC. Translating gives CASSVGAGSYEQYF.

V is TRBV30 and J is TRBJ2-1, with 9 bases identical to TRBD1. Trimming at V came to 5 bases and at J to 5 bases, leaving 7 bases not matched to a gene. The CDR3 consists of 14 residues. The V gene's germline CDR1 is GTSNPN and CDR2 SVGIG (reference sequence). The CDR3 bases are TGTGCCTGGGGGGGACAGGGTATGGACAATGAGCAGTTCTTC. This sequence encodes CAWGGQGMDNEQFF.

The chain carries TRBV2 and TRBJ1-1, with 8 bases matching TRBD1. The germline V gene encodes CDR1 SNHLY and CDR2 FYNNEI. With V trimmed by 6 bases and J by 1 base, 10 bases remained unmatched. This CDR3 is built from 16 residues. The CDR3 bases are TGTGCCAGCAGAGACGCCTCCGGGACAGGGAACACTGAAGCTTTCTTT. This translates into CASRDASGTGNTEAFF.

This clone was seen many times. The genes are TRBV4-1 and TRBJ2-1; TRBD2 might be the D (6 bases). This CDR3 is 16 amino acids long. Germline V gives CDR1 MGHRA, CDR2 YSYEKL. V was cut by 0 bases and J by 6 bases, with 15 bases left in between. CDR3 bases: TGCGCCAGCAGCCAAGATCAGGAGACTAGGAGCAATGAGCAGTTCTTC. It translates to CASSQDQETRSNEQFF.

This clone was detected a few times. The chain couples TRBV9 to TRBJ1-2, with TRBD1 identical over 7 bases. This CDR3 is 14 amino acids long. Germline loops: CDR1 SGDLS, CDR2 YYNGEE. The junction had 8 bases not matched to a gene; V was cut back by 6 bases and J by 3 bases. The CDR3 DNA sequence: TGTGCCAGCACCAAGACCGGGACAGACTATGGCTACACCTTC. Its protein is CASTKTGTDYGYTF.

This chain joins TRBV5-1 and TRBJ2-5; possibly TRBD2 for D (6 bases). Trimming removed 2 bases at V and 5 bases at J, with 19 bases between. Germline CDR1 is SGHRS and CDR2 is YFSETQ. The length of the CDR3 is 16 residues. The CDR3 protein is CASSLSGGVSGETQYF. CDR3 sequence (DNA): TGCGCCAGCAGCTTAAGCGGCGGGGTCAGTGGGGAGACCCAGTACTTC.

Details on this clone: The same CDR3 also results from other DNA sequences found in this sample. The CDR3 nucleotides read TGTGCCAGCAGCCCCGACCGGAGCTCCTACAATGAGCAGTTCTTC. Protein: CASSPDRSSYNEQFF. The chain is built from TRBV5-4 and TRBJ2-1; D is unclear. Germline lookup yields CDR1 SGHNT and CDR2 YYREEE (reference sequence). V shed 4 bases and J shed 0 bases, with 11 bases lying between them. This CDR3 is built from 15 residues.

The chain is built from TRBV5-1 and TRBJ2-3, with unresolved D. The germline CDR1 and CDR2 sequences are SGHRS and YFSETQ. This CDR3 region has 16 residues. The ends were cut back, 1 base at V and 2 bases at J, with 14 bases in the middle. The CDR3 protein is CASSLLSLRLTDTQYF. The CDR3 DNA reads TGCGCCAGCAGCTTGCTATCCTTGCGGCTCACAGATACGCAGTATTTT.

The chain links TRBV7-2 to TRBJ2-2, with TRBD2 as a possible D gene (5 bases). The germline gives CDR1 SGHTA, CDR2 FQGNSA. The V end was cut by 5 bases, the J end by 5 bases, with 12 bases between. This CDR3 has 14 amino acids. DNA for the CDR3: TGTGCCAGCAGCCAGGTGTGGAGGACCGGGGAGCTGTTTTTT. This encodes CASSQVWRTGELFF.

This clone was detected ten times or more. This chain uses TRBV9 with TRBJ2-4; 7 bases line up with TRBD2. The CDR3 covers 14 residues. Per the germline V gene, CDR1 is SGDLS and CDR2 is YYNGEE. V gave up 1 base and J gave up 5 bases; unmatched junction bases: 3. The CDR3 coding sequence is TGTGCCAGCAGCGTAAGCGGGAAGGAAAACATTCAGTACTTC. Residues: CASSVSGKENIQYF.

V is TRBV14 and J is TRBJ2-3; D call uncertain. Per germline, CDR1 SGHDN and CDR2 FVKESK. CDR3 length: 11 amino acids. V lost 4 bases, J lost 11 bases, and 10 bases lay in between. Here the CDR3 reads CASSPLPEQYF. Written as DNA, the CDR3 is TGTGCCAGCAGCCCACTGCCTGAGCAGTATTTT.

The CDR3 DNA is TGTGCCAGCAGCTCGACCATTGACGTAGGCTATGGCTACACCTTC. It specifies CASSSTIDVGYGYTF. This chain links TRBV7-9 with TRBJ1-2; D remains ambiguous. There are 15 residues in the CDR3. V was clipped by 4 bases and J by 4 bases, with 16 bases between them. Germline V gene sequence: CDR1 SEHNR, CDR2 FQNEAQ (reference sequence).

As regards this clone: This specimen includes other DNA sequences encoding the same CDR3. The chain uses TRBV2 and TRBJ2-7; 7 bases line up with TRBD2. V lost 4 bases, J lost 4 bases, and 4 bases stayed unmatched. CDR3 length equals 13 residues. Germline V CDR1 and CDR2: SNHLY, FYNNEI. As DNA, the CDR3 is TGTGCCAGCAGTGTGGGAGGGCCTTACGAGCAGTACTTC. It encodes CASSVGGPYEQYF. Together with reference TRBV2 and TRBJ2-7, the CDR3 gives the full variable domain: EPEVTQTPSHQVTQMGQEVILRCVPISNHLYFYWYRQILGQKVEFLVSFYNNEISEKSEIFDDQFSVERPDGSNFTLKIRSTKLEDSAMYFCASSVGGPYEQYFGPGTRLTVT.

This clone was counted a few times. CDR3 region: CASRRTSGTSGELFF. The CDR3 bases are TGTGCCAGCAGACGGACTAGCGGGACCTCCGGGGAGCTGTTTTTT. The chain is built from TRBV6-5 and TRBJ2-2, with 12 bases matching TRBD2. Germline loops: CDR1 MNHEY, CDR2 SVGAGI. Germline trimming cut 6 bases from V and 6 bases from J; bases unmatched to any gene: 5. This CDR3 has 15 residues.

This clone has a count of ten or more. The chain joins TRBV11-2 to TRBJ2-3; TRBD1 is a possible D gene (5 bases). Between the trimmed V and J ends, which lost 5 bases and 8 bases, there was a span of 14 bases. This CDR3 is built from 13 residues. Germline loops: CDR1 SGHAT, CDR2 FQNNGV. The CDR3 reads CASSLDTAATQYF. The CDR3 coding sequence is TGTGCCAGCAGCCTGGACACCGCTGCTACGCAGTATTTT.

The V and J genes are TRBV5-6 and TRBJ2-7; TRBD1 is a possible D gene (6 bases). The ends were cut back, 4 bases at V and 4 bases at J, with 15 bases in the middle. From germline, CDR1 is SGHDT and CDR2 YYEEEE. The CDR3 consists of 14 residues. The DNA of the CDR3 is TGTGCCAGCAGCCCCGGACAGAGTCCTTACGAGCAGTACTTC. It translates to CASSPGQSPYEQYF.

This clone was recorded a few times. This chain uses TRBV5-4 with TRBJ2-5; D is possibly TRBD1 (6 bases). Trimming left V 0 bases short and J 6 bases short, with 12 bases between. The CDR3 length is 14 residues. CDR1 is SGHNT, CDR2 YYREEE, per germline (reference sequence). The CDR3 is CASSLDDRLKTQYF. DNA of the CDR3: TGTGCCAGCAGCTTGGACGACAGGTTAAAGACCCAGTACTTC.

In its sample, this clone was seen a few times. The CDR3 region is CASSPARDANTGELFF. Written as DNA, the CDR3 is TGCGCCAGCAGCCCCGCCCGGGACGCGAACACCGGGGAGCTGTTTTTT. The V gene is TRBV4-3, the J gene TRBJ2-2; D is possibly TRBD1 or TRBD2 (5 bases each). From germline, CDR1 is LGHNA and CDR2 YSLEER. The CDR3 length is 16 residues. The V end lost 4 bases, the J end lost 0 bases, and 12 bases lay between the germline ends.